Shown below are 27 T cell receptor beta chains from a single sample sequenced in a study of cytotoxic CD8 clonotypes in ibrutinib-treated CLL. Assay: immunoSEQ multiplex PCR; the TCRdb copy retains only in-frame clones and omits some. The sample carries over 150,000 clones, about four fifths recorded once. Here the sequenced sample was PBMCs, taken after 12 months of ibrutinib treatment. The receptors were gathered from a human donor with chronic lymphocytic leukemia.

Worth noting for this clone: Other DNA sequences of this sample code for an identical CDR3. CDR3 region: CAISESAYEQYF. Here the CDR3 DNA reads TGTGCCATCAGTGAGTCGGCCTACGAGCAGTACTTC. The chain recombines TRBV10-3 with TRBJ2-7, with D unclear. V was trimmed by 0 bases and J by 2 bases, leaving 2 bases between them. CDR3 length: 12 amino acids. CDR1 is ENHRY, CDR2 SYGVKD, per germline.

The V and J genes are TRBV29-1 and TRBJ2-1; D is tentatively TRBD1 or TRBD2 (5 bases each). The CDR3 extends over 14 amino acids. Trimming pared 1 base from V and 4 bases from J, leaving 11 bases between. Germline lookup yields CDR1 SQVTM and CDR2 ANQGSEA. CDR3: CSVEVTGPYNEQFF. CDR3 coding DNA: TGCAGCGTTGAAGTAACGGGACCATACAATGAGCAGTTCTTC.

This clone was counted between two and nine times. The chain recombines TRBV4-3 with TRBJ2-7; TRBD2 agrees at 11 bases. Losses at the gene ends were 0 bases for V and 0 bases for J; bases not matched to a gene: 13. Germline CDR1 reads LGHNA; CDR2 reads YSLEER. The CDR3 has 20 amino acids. Here the CDR3 DNA reads TGCGCCAGCAGCCAAGAGTTGGCTAGCGGGGGGACTTCGAGCTCCTACGAGCAGTACTTC. As protein: CASSQELASGGTSSSYEQYF.

V usage is TRBV19 and J usage is TRBJ2-1; possibly TRBD2 for D (6 bases). Germline CDR1 reads LNHDA; CDR2 reads SQIVND (reference sequence). V lost 3 bases and J lost 13, with 10 bases in between. The CDR3 runs to 11 residues. CDR3 nucleotides: TGTGCCAGTAGTATCGGAGGGGAACAGTTCTTC. Its translation is CASSIGGEQFF. The whole variable domain, filled in from reference TRBV19 and TRBJ2-1, reads DGGITQSPKYLFRKEGQNVTLSCEQNLNHDAMYWYRQDPGQGLRLIYYSQIVNDFQKGDIAEGYSVSREKKESFPLTVTSAQKNPTAFYLCASSIGGEQFFGPGTRLTVL.

CDR3 DNA: TGTGCCAGCAGCTCGGGCCAGGCGGGAGTGCAGTACTTC. Translated, it gives CASSSGQAGVQYF. The rearrangement links TRBV9 to TRBJ2-7; the match to TRBD2 covers 7 bases. Trimming removed 4 bases from V and 9 bases from J; junction bases left unmatched: 10. Germline V lookup: CDR1 SGDLS, CDR2 YYNGEE. The CDR3 is 13 amino acids.

The chain couples TRBV7-2 to TRBJ2-7, with 11 bases identical to TRBD2. CDR3 length: 15 residues. CDR1 and CDR2 from the germline V gene are SGHTA and FQGNSA. After removal of 5 bases from V and 0 bases from J, the junction contained 3 bases not matched to a gene. The CDR3 is CASSTTSGDSYEQYF. The CDR3, as DNA: TGTGCCAGCAGCACGACTAGCGGGGACTCCTACGAGCAGTACTTC. The whole variable domain, remainder taken from reference TRBV7-2 and TRBJ2-7, is GAGVSQSPSNKVTEKGKDVELRCDPISGHTALYWYRQSLGQGLEFLIYFQGNSAPDKSGLPSDRFSAERTGGSVSTLTIQRTQQEDSAVYLCASSTTSGDSYEQYFGPGTRLTVT.

The chain couples TRBV7-2 to TRBJ2-5, with D perhaps assigned TRBD1 or TRBD2 (5 bases each). V was trimmed by 7 bases and J by 1 base, leaving 10 bases between them. CDR1 is SGHTA and CDR2 is FQGNSA in the germline V gene. This CDR3 contains 13 residues. CDR3 sequence reads: CASTRGVQETQYF. CDR3 nucleotides: TGTGCCAGCACGAGAGGGGTCCAAGAGACCCAGTACTTC. Full variable domain (rest looked up from reference TRBV7-2 and TRBJ2-5): GAGVSQSPSNKVTEKGKDVELRCDPISGHTALYWYRQSLGQGLEFLIYFQGNSAPDKSGLPSDRFSAERTGGSVSTLTIQRTQQEDSAVYLCASTRGVQETQYFGPGTRLLVL.

This clone was picked up a small number of times. CDR3 coding DNA: TGTGCCAGCAGGGCACCGGGGGCAGGGGCCTACACTTCCTATGGCTACACCTTC. This gives the protein CASRAPGAGAYTSYGYTF. The rearrangement joins TRBV27 to TRBJ1-2, with TRBD1 as a possible D gene (6 bases). CDR1 is MNHEY, CDR2 SMNVEV, per germline (reference sequence). The CDR3 loop spans 18 amino acids. V lost 6 bases, J lost 4 bases, and 27 bases lay in between.

V gene TRBV28 combines with J gene TRBJ1-2, with TRBD1 identical over 8 bases. Trimming removed 2 bases from V and 8 bases from J; junction bases left unmatched: 7. Germline CDR1 is MDHEN and CDR2 is SYDVKM. There are 14 residues in the CDR3. CDR3 region: CASSLPQGVGGYTF. The DNA for the CDR3 is TGTGCCAGCAGTTTACCACAGGGGGTGGGCGGCTACACCTTC.

V gene TRBV9 combines with J gene TRBJ2-7; D ambiguous. Per the germline V gene, CDR1 is SGDLS and CDR2 is YYNGEE. V was clipped by 5 bases and J by 2 bases, with 14 bases between them. The CDR3 is 14 residues long. CDR3 sequence: CASSPVRIPYEQYF. As DNA, the CDR3 is TGTGCCAGCAGTCCAGTCCGGATACCCTACGAGCAGTACTTC.

V and J are TRBV15 and TRBJ1-2, with D possibly being TRBD1 (5 bases). Between the trimmed V and J ends, which lost 1 base and 0 bases, there was a span of 21 bases. CDR3 size: 19 residues. The germline V gene encodes CDR1 LNHNV and CDR2 YYDKDF (reference sequence). Here the CDR3 DNA reads TGTGCCACCAGCAGAGTGGGGAGACATGAGCGGACAACTAACTATGGCTACACCTTC. Its translation is CATSRVGRHERTTNYGYTF.

The chain joins TRBV5-1 to TRBJ1-1; 9 nucleotides line up with TRBD1. J was trimmed by 4 bases and V by 7 bases; bases with no gene match: 8. CDR3 length: 14 amino acids. Germline values: CDR1 SGHRS, CDR2 YFSETQ. The CDR3: CASQRTGEGTEAFF. Written as DNA, the CDR3 is TGCGCCAGCCAGAGGACAGGGGAAGGCACTGAAGCTTTCTTT.

The J gene is TRBJ2-3, the V gene TRBV11-3; no firm D call. V was clipped by 2 bases and J by 0 bases, with 9 bases between them. The CDR3 totals 15 residues. Germline lookup yields CDR1 SGHNT and CDR2 YENEEA. The CDR3 DNA follows: TGTGCCAGCAGCTTACGAACAGCTAGCACAGATACGCAGTATTTT. Protein sequence: CASSLRTASTDTQYF. The full variable domain, rest sourced from reference TRBV11-3 and TRBJ2-3, is EAGVVQSPRYKIIEKKQPVAFWCNPISGHNTLYWYLQNLGQGPELLIRYENEEAVDDSQLPKDRFSAERLKGVDSTLKIQPAELGDSAVYLCASSLRTASTDTQYFGPGTRLTVL.

The rearrangement links TRBV7-9 to TRBJ2-5; TRBD2 is a possible D gene (6 bases). The germline V and J ends were trimmed by 3 bases and 5 bases, with 10 bases remaining between them. Germline values: CDR1 SEHNR, CDR2 FQNEAQ (reference sequence). This CDR3 region has 13 residues. This CDR3 is CASSFTSLETQYF. The DNA of the CDR3 is TGTGCCAGCAGCTTCACTAGCTTGGAGACCCAGTACTTC.

The chain employs TRBV6-1 and TRBJ2-1; D perhaps matches TRBD2 (5 bases). This CDR3 is 12 amino acids long. Trimming stripped 5 bases from V and 11 bases from J, with 13 bases between. Germline V gives CDR1 MNHNS, CDR2 SASEGT. The CDR3, as DNA: TGTGCCAGCAGTTCGGGGTTGGCCCAGCAGTTCTTC. This encodes CASSSGLAQQFF.

V gene TRBV5-1 combines with J gene TRBJ1-3; no definite D call. CDR1 is SGHRS and CDR2 is YFSETQ in the germline V gene. Trimming left V 0 bases short and J 7 bases short, with 8 bases between. The CDR3 covers 13 residues. The CDR3, as DNA: TGCGCCAGCAGCTTGGGACCCTTGAACACCATATATTTT. This gives the protein CASSLGPLNTIYF.

V gene TRBV2 combines with J gene TRBJ1-5; D remains unclear. CDR1 SNHLY and CDR2 FYNNEI come from the germline V gene. CDR3 size: 15 residues. The V end was cut by 1 base, the J end by 4 bases, with 11 bases between. The DNA for the CDR3 is TGTGCCAGCAGTGAAGATGGGAGAGGGAATCAGCCCCAGCATTTT. Its protein product is CASSEDGRGNQPQHF.

The chain joins TRBV10-3 to TRBJ2-7; D may be TRBD1 (6 bases). The CDR3 contains 14 residues. Trimming cost V 0 bases and J 3 bases, with 9 bases left between them. Germline lookup yields CDR1 ENHRY and CDR2 SYGVKD. The CDR3 DNA follows: TGTGCCATCAGTGAGTCGAGGGGGAGCTACGAGCAGTACTTC. Translating it yields CAISESRGSYEQYF.

This clone has just a few counts. V gene TRBV5-1 combines with J gene TRBJ1-2; 11 nucleotides line up with TRBD1. CDR1 is SGHRS and CDR2 is YFSETQ in the germline V gene. The CDR3 runs to 14 residues. V shed 3 bases and J 8 bases; nucleotides not matched to a gene: 6. CDR3 in amino acids: CASSSDRGLGGYTF. CDR3 bases: TGCGCCAGCAGCTCGGACAGGGGGCTTGGAGGCTACACCTTC.

V usage is TRBV7-3 and J usage is TRBJ1-2, with 7 bases fitting TRBD1. CDR1 and CDR2 (germline): SGHTA, FQGTGA. The CDR3 sequence is 13 residues long. The V and J ends lost 6 bases and 8 bases, in that order; junction bases with no gene match: 9. CDR3 protein: CASSLTGFGGYTF. In DNA form, the CDR3 reads TGTGCCAGCAGTCTGACAGGGTTCGGGGGCTACACCTTC.

This clone was found a few times. The CDR3 DNA is TGTGCCAGCAAAAAAGAACCTACTAGCGGTACCTACGAGCAGTACTTC. Residues: CASKKEPTSGTYEQYF. The chain joins TRBV7-2 to TRBJ2-7; 8 bases are shared with TRBD2. The CDR3 is 16 amino acids. V shed 7 bases, J shed 2 bases, and the junction held 13 bases outside the gene matches. Germline CDR1 reads SGHTA; CDR2 reads FQGNSA.

The rearrangement joins TRBV9 to TRBJ1-3, with 8 nucleotides matching TRBD1. The CDR3 totals 17 residues. CDR1 SGDLS and CDR2 YYNGEE come from the germline V gene. The junction had 9 bases not matched to a gene; V was cut back by 4 bases and J by 0 bases. The CDR3 loop reads CASSIGTGRASGNTIYF. The DNA for the CDR3 is TGTGCCAGCAGCATTGGGACAGGCCGAGCCTCTGGAAACACCATATATTTT.

This clone was recorded a few times. The chain links TRBV6-5 to TRBJ1-1; TRBD1 matches at 7 bases. J was trimmed by 11 bases and V by 7 bases; bases with no gene match: 10. The CDR3 length is 12 residues. Germline loops: CDR1 MNHEY, CDR2 SVGAGI. CDR3 nucleotides: TGTGCCAGCAACAGGGGAACGGGGAGTGCTTTCTTT. Residues: CASNRGTGSAFF.

This clone was observed many times. V and J are TRBV4-2 and TRBJ1-1; D uncertain. The V gene's germline CDR1 is LGHNA and CDR2 YNFKEQ. This CDR3 is 15 amino acids long. The V gene lost 4 bases and the J gene lost 1 base, with 13 bases spanning the gap. The CDR3 here is CASSPTGMTNTEAFF. The CDR3 DNA is TGTGCCAGCAGCCCAACGGGGATGACGAACACTGAAGCTTTCTTT.

V and J are TRBV19 and TRBJ2-3; TRBD2 matches 7 bases. J lost 9 bases, V lost 1 base, and 13 bases had no gene match. There are 16 residues in the CDR3. CDR1 is LNHDA, CDR2 SQIVND, per germline (reference sequence). The CDR3, as DNA: TGTGCCAGTAGTATAGGGGGAGGGCCCGTGGGGATCACGCAGTATTTT. This gives the protein CASSIGGGPVGITQYF. Together with reference TRBV19 and TRBJ2-3, the CDR3 gives the full variable domain: DGGITQSPKYLFRKEGQNVTLSCEQNLNHDAMYWYRQDPGQGLRLIYYSQIVNDFQKGDIAEGYSVSREKKESFPLTVTSAQKNPTAFYLCASSIGGGPVGITQYFGPGTRLTVL.

In its sample, this clone was seen a few times. V usage is TRBV30 and J usage is TRBJ1-2, with D maybe TRBD1 (5 bases). The germline V and J ends were trimmed by 7 bases and 4 bases, with 13 bases remaining between them. This CDR3 has 12 residues. Looked up from germline, CDR1 is GTSNPN and CDR2 is SVGIG (reference sequence). CDR3 sequence: CAFQGEIYGYTF. DNA for the CDR3: TGTGCCTTTCAAGGGGAAATCTATGGCTACACCTTC. Using reference TRBV30 and TRBJ1-2 for the parts outside the CDR3, the full variable domain is SQTIHQWPATLVQPVGSPLSLECTVEGTSNPNLYWYRQAAGRGLQLLFYSVGIGQISSEVPQNLSASRPQDRQFILSSKKLLLSDSGFYLCAFQGEIYGYTFGSGTRLTVV.

The chain employs TRBV7-2 and TRBJ1-1; TRBD1 aligns across 12 bases. The length of the CDR3 is 16 residues. J gave up 10 bases and V 1 base, and 10 bases lay outside the gene matches. Germline-derived CDR1 and CDR2 are SGHTA and FQGNSA. CDR3 in amino acids: CASSLDLRGQGAGAFF. The CDR3 coding sequence is TGTGCCAGCAGCTTAGATCTTCGGGGACAGGGGGCAGGAGCTTTCTTT.